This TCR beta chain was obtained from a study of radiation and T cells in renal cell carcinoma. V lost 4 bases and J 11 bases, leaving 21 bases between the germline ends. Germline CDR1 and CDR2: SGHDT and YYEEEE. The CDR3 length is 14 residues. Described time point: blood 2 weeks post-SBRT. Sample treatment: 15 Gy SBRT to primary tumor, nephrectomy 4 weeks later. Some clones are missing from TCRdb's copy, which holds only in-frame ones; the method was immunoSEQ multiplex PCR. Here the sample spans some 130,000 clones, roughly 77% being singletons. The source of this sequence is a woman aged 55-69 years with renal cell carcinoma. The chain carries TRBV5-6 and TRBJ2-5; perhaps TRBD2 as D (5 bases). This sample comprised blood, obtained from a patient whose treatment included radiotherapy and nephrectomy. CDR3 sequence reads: CASSVAGIMGEQYF. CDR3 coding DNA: TGTGCCAGCAGCGTGGCTGGGATTATGGGAGAGCAGTACTTC.